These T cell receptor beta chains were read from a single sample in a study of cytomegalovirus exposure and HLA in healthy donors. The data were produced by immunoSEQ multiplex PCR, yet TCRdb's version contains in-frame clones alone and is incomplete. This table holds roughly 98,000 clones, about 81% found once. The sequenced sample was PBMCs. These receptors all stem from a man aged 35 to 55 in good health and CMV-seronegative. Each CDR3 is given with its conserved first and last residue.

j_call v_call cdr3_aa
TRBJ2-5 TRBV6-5 CASSATRETQYF
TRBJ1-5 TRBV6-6 CASSWGSEFNQPQHF
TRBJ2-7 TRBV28 CASSSTGPFEQYF
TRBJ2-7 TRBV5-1 CASSRTGQGPYEQYF
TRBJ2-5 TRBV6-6 CASRTSGGAGETQYF
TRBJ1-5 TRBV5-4 CASSLGGGNQPQHF
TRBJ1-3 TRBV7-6 CASSSPGSGNTIYF
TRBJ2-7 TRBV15 CATSRDLRVQAGEQYF
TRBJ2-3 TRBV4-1 CASSQLSTDTQYF
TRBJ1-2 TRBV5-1 CASSPLGGSNYGYTF
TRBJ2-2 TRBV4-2 CASSRVTGMSNTGELFF
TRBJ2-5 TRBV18 CASSPTSGEETQYF
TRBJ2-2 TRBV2 CASNIMGPGVTGELFF
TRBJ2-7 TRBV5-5 CASSFPAGQGSYEQYF
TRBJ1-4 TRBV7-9 CASSSRTGLDEKLFF
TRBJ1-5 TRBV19 CASDNRHSNQPQHF
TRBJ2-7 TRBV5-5 CASSPRTHYEQYF
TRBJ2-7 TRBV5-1 CASSLGGQAYEQYF
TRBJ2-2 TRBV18 CASSPWGTSGGANTGELFF
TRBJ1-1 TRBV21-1 CASSKASPGGLNTEAFF
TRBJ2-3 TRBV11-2 CASSSRLGRGGTDTQYF
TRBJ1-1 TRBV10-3 CAISTGEGTEAFF
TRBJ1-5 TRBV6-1 CASSEAPGQGAGNQPQHF
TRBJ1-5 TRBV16 CASSQFGQGEQPQHF
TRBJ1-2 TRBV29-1 CSVARTGGGYTF
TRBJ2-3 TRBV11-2 CASSHDGDPSTDTQYF
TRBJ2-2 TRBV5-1 CASSLIQGSTGELFF
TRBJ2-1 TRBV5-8 CASSLEGGRRYNEQFF
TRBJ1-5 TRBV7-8 CASSLGQGVPTGQPQHF
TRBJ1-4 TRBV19 CASRGLMGVKLFF
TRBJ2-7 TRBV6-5 CASSHSRAYEQYF
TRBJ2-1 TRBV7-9 CASRPGTGSAYNEQFF
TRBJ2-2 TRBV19 CASSHYWNTGELFF
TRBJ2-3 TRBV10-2 CASSEGGDTQYF
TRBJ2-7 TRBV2 CASSPQGYEQYF
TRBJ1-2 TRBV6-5 CASSRMRESNYGYTF
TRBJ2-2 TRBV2 CASNPSGDTGELFF
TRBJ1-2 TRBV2 CASSEEGQGNYGYTF
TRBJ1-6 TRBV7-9 CSSSSYNSPLHF
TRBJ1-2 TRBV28 CASGGGLNYGYTF
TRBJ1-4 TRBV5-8 CASSLAGTENEKLFF
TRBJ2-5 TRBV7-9 CASSSPGTIGGSQYF
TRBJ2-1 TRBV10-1 CASSGTGHNEQFF